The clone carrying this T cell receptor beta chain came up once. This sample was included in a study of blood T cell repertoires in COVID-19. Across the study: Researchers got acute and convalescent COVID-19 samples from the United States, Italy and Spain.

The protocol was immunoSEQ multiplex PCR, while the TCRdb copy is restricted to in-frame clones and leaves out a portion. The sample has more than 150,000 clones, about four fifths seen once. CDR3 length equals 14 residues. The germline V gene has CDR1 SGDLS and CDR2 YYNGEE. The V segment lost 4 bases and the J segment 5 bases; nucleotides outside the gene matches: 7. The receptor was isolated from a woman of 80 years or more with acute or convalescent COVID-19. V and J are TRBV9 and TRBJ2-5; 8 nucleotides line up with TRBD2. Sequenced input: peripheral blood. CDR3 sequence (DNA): TGTGCCAGCAGCCCCCGGGGGGGATGGGAGACCCAGTACTTC. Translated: CASSPRGGWETQYF.